The 4 T cell receptor beta chains presented below share a single source sample, sequenced in a study of blood T cell repertoires in COVID-19. Here immunoSEQ multiplex PCR was the method, and the copy in TCRdb shows in-frame clones only, minus some. The sample yields about 64,000 clones, 90% seen once. The sequencing sample was made of peripheral blood. These receptors all stem from a woman aged 80 or over with active COVID-19.

The J gene is TRBJ2-1, the V gene TRBV5-1; TRBD1 matches at 7 bases. V was clipped by 0 bases and J by 9 bases; unmatched bases: 12. Per germline, CDR1 SGHRS and CDR2 YFSETQ. CDR3 length equals 16 residues. CDR3 amino acids: CASSLATTGYSGEQFF. CDR3 sequence (DNA): TGCGCCAGCAGCTTGGCGACGACAGGGTATTCGGGTGAGCAGTTCTTC.

The CDR3 DNA follows: TGTGCCAGCAGCGTCAGCGGGGGGACCTTTGGGACCCAGTACTTC. Translated, it gives CASSVSGGTFGTQYF. This chain uses TRBV27 with TRBJ2-5, with 9 bases fitting TRBD2. Trimming cost V 6 bases and J 7 bases; bases outside gene matches: 12. This CDR3 contains 15 residues. Germline CDR1 reads MNHEY; CDR2 reads SMNVEV (reference sequence).

The J gene is TRBJ2-7, the V gene TRBV23-1, with TRBD1 identical over 8 bases. TRBV23-1 is labeled an ORF, and its function is uncertain. V lost 8 bases, J lost 2 bases, and 5 bases stayed unmatched. CDR3 size: 13 residues. CDR3: CASPGQETYEQYF. The CDR3 bases are TGCGCCAGCCCGGGACAGGAGACCTACGAGCAGTACTTC.

This clone was counted only a few times. V usage is TRBV19 and J usage is TRBJ1-5; D may be TRBD1 (5 bases). The CDR3 sequence is 13 residues long. Germline CDR1 reads LNHDA; CDR2 reads SQIVND (reference sequence). Trimming stripped 5 bases from V and 4 bases from J, with 9 bases between. CDR3 residues: CASSVAGNQPQHF. Written as DNA, the CDR3 is TGTGCCAGTAGTGTCGCAGGGAATCAGCCCCAGCATTTT.